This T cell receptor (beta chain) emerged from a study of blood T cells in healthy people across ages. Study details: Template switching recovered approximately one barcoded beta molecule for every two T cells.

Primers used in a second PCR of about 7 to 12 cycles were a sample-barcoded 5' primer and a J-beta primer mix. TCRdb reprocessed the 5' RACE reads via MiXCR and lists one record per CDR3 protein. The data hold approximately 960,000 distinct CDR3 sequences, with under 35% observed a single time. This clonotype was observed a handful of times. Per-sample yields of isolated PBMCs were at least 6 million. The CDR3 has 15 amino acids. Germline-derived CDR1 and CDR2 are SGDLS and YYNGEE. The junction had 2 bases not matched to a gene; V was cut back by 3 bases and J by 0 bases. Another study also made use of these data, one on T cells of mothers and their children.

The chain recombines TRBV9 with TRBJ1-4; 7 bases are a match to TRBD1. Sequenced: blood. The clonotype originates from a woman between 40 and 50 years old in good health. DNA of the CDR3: TGTGCCAGCAGCGAACAGGGGACAACTAATGAAAAACTGTTTTTT. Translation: CASSEQGTTNEKLFF.